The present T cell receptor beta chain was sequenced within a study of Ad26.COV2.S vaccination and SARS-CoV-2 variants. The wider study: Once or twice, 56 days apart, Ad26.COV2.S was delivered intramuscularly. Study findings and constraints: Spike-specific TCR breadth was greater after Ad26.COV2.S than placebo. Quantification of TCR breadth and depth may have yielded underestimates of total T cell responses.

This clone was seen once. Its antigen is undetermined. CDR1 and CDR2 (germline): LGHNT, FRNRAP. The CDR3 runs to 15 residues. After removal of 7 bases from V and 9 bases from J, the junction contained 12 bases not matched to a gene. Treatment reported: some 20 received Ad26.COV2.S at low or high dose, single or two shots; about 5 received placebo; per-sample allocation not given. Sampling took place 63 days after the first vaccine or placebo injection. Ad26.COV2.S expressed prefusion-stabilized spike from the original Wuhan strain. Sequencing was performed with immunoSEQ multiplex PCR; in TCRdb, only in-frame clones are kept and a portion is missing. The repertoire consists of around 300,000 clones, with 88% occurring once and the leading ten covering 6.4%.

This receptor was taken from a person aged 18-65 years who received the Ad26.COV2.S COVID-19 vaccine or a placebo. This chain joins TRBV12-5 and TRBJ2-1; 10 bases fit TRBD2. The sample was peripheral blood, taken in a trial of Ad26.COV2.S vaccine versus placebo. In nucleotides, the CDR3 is TGTGCTAGTGCCTACCCGCTAGCGGGAGATGGTGAGCAGTTCTTC. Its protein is CASAYPLAGDGEQFF.